One and the same sample provided the 13 T cell receptor beta chains below, sequenced in a study of blood T cell repertoires in COVID-19. Some clones are missing from TCRdb's copy, which holds only in-frame ones; the method was immunoSEQ multiplex PCR. The sample gives 88,000 or so clones, around 79% of which show up once; 24% is in the top ten. The sequencing sample was made of peripheral blood. The receptors were gathered from a human donor in a cohort sampled during active COVID-19.

This chain links TRBV5-6 with TRBJ1-4; no firm D call. The CDR3 is made up of 16 amino acids. V was cut by 8 bases and J by 0 bases, with 17 bases left in between. The germline V gene encodes CDR1 SGHDT and CDR2 YYEEEE. CDR3 sequence reads: CASLFGGSTTNEKLFF. CDR3 bases: TGTGCCAGTCTATTCGGAGGCAGCACAACTAATGAAAAACTGTTTTTT.

The chain is built from TRBV4-3 and TRBJ2-3, with D possibly matching TRBD2 (6 bases). The CDR3 is 14 amino acids. Germline CDR1 and CDR2: LGHNA and YSLEER. V was clipped by 5 bases and J by 5 bases, with 14 bases between them. The chain's CDR3 is CASSYGGPRDTQYF. The CDR3 DNA reads TGCGCCAGCAGCTATGGAGGGCCACGAGATACGCAGTATTTT.

The chain links TRBV28 to TRBJ2-7; possible D gene TRBD1, 6 bases. In germline, CDR1 is MDHEN, CDR2 SYDVKM. Between the trimmed V and J ends, which lost 4 bases and 4 bases, there was a span of 14 bases. CDR3 length: 14 amino acids. The chain's CDR3 is CASSSPGTTYEQYF. The CDR3 nucleotides are TGTGCCAGCAGTTCGCCCGGGACAACATACGAGCAGTACTTC.

This clone was detected many times. The chain carries TRBV11-2 and TRBJ2-1; 9 nucleotides align to TRBD2. This CDR3 has 14 residues. The V and J ends lost 6 bases and 9 bases, in that order; junction bases with no gene match: 9. The V gene's germline CDR1 is SGHAT and CDR2 FQNNGV. The CDR3 is CASSPAGGSGEQFF. In nucleotides, the CDR3 is TGTGCCAGCAGTCCAGCGGGAGGAAGTGGTGAGCAGTTCTTC.

J is TRBJ1-2 and V is TRBV6-2 or TRBV6-3, with D maybe TRBD1 (6 bases). The CDR3 sequence is 16 residues long. Germline loops: CDR1 MNHEY, CDR2 SVGEGT. V was clipped by 0 bases and J by 4 bases, with 15 bases between them. The CDR3 DNA follows: TGTGCCAGCAGTTACTCGTCGAAAGGGGGTATCTATGGCTACACCTTC. It encodes CASSYSSKGGIYGYTF.

This chain uses TRBV24-1 with TRBJ2-5, with 7 bases fitting TRBD1. The J segment lost 1 base and the V segment lost 4 bases, leaving 5 bases of the junction unmatched. CDR3 length: 15 residues. The V gene's germline CDR1 is KGHDR and CDR2 SFDVKD. The CDR3 sequence: CATSEPTGVQETQYF. Here the CDR3 DNA reads TGTGCCACCAGTGAACCAACAGGGGTCCAAGAGACCCAGTACTTC.

The chain is built from TRBV3-1 (or the pseudogene TRBV3-2) and TRBJ2-7; 11 nucleotides agree with TRBD1. Trimming at V came to 4 bases and at J to 5 bases, leaving 7 bases not matched to a gene. CDR1 and CDR2 (germline): LGHDT, YNNKEL (reference sequence). The CDR3 loop spans 15 amino acids. This CDR3 is CASSPRDRGGNEQYF. The CDR3 coding sequence is TGTGCCAGCAGCCCCCGGGACAGGGGGGGGAACGAGCAGTACTTC.

The chain carries TRBV7-8 and TRBJ2-1; D not certain. CDR3 length equals 15 residues. Trimming shortened V by 5 bases and J by 3 bases, and 14 bases separated the two germline ends. The V gene's germline CDR1 is SGHVS and CDR2 FQNEAQ. CDR3 protein: CASSRDYSGYNEQFF. The CDR3 DNA follows: TGTGCCAGCAGCCGCGATTATTCGGGCTACAATGAGCAGTTCTTC.

The chain joins TRBV9 to TRBJ1-4; D is uncertain. This CDR3 comprises 14 residues. Between the trimmed V and J ends, which lost 6 bases and 8 bases, there was a span of 17 bases. Germline CDR1 is SGDLS and CDR2 is YYNGEE. The CDR3 spells CASTSELRGEKLFF. CDR3 DNA: TGTGCCAGCACTTCCGAGTTACGGGGAGAAAAACTGTTTTTT.

The chain employs TRBV5-1 and TRBJ1-1, with D unclear. Trimming took off 0 bases at V and 5 bases at J, with 8 bases between the two ends. CDR1 SGHRS and CDR2 YFSETQ come from the germline V gene. The CDR3 loop spans 13 amino acids. In DNA form, the CDR3 reads TGCGCCAGCAGCTTGGCCGGGTTTACTGAAGCTTTCTTT. Translation: CASSLAGFTEAFF.

This sequence joins TRBV5-1 and TRBJ2-6, with 7 bases identical to TRBD2. The CDR3 has 16 residues. J gave up 0 bases and V 2 bases, and 2 bases lay outside the gene matches. Germline CDR1 SGHRS, CDR2 YFSETQ. This chain's CDR3 is CASSFGGNSGANVLTF. For the CDR3, the DNA is TGCGCCAGCAGCTTCGGGGGGAACTCTGGGGCCAACGTCCTGACTTTC.

The J gene is TRBJ2-7, the V gene TRBV6-6; 12 nucleotides agree with TRBD2. Germline V gene sequence: CDR1 MNHNY, CDR2 SVGAGI (reference sequence). This CDR3 has 17 amino acids. The V and J ends lost 5 bases and 0 bases, in that order; junction bases with no gene match: 8. CDR3: CASSPSSGGESSYEQYF. CDR3 sequence (DNA): TGTGCCAGCAGTCCGTCTAGCGGGGGGGAAAGCTCCTACGAGCAGTACTTC.

The chain has TRBV9 and TRBJ2-2; a weak D match, TRBD2 (6 bases). The CDR3 sequence is 16 residues long. Germline CDR1 and CDR2: SGDLS and YYNGEE. Trimming took 4 bases from V and 0 from J, leaving 13 bases between them. The CDR3 DNA sequence: TGTGCCAGCAGCCCCCGTAGCGGACCGAACACCGGGGAGCTGTTTTTT. Its translation: CASSPRSGPNTGELFF. The complete variable domain, with remaining parts taken from reference TRBV9 and TRBJ2-2, reads DSGVTQTPKHLITATGQRVTLRCSPRSGDLSVYWYQQSLDQGLQFLIQYYNGEERAKGNILERFSAQQFPDLHSELNLSSLELGDSALYFCASSPRSGPNTGELFFGEGSRLTVL.